Following are 31 T cell receptor beta chains from one sample sequenced in a study of blood T cell repertoires in COVID-19. Sequenced by immunoSEQ multiplex PCR; TCRdb stores in-frame clones only, minus some. The sample shows approximately 260,000 clones, nearly 90% of them seen only once. Sample: peripheral blood. Every receptor here comes from a woman aged 60-70 years with COVID-19, enrolled during active disease.

In its sample, this clone was seen once. V is TRBV5-5 and J is TRBJ2-7; 8 nucleotides agree with TRBD1. Trimming cost V 2 bases and J 2 bases; bases outside gene matches: 6. Per the germline V gene, CDR1 is SGHKS and CDR2 is YYEKEE (reference sequence). There are 15 residues in the CDR3. The DNA of the CDR3 is TGTGCCAGCAGCTTCGGAGGGACAGGTCCCTACGAGCAGTACTTC. Protein sequence: CASSFGGTGPYEQYF.

The CDR3 loop is CASSSGYLDQPQHF. The CDR3 DNA sequence: TGTGCCAGCAGCTCAGGGTACTTGGATCAGCCCCAGCATTTT. The chain employs TRBV9 and TRBJ1-5; D is possibly TRBD1 (5 bases). The CDR3 covers 14 residues. The V end lost 4 bases, the J end lost 5 bases, and 13 bases lay between the germline ends. From germline, CDR1 is SGDLS and CDR2 YYNGEE.

This sequence joins TRBV6-5 and TRBJ1-4; 8 bases are shared with TRBD1. Germline V gene sequence: CDR1 MNHEY, CDR2 SVGAGI. This CDR3 contains 13 residues. V lost 10 bases and J lost 6; bases outside the gene matches: 7. CDR3 amino acids: CATRTGSDEKLFF. In DNA form, the CDR3 reads TGTGCCACCCGGACAGGGTCAGATGAAAAACTGTTTTTT.

This chain's CDR3 is CASSSGQGPGYTF. The CDR3 region has the DNA TGCGCCAGCAGCTCCGGACAGGGCCCCGGCTACACCTTC. The chain links TRBV5-1 to TRBJ1-2, with 8 positions matching TRBD1. Trimming cost V 3 bases and J 8 bases; bases outside gene matches: 6. The CDR3 extends over 13 amino acids. The germline V gene has CDR1 SGHRS and CDR2 YFSETQ.

This chain links TRBV19 with TRBJ2-6, with TRBD1 identical over 7 bases. CDR3 length: 18 amino acids. Germline V lookup: CDR1 LNHDA, CDR2 SQIVND (reference sequence). V trimming: 8 bases; J trimming: 0 bases; junction bases outside the gene matches: 13. CDR3 nucleotides: TGTGCCAGTCATGGGTGGGACAGTCGAACCTCTGGGGCCAACGTCCTGACTTTC. Its protein product is CASHGWDSRTSGANVLTF.

The chain employs TRBV3-1 (or the pseudogene TRBV3-2) and TRBJ1-3; the D gene is possibly TRBD1 (5 bases). Between the trimmed V and J ends, which lost 4 bases and 12 bases, there was a span of 16 bases. Germline V gene data show CDR1 as LGHDT and CDR2 as YNNKEL (reference sequence). CDR3 length equals 13 residues. This CDR3 is CASSPFGGAFIYF. In DNA, the CDR3 is TGTGCCAGCAGCCCCTTCGGGGGAGCGTTCATATATTTT.

CDR3 DNA: TGTGCCAGCAGCGTAGTAGCAGGGGGGAATGAAGCTTTCTTT. Translated, it gives CASSVVAGGNEAFF. The chain recombines TRBV9 with TRBJ1-1, with 7 bases that match TRBD1. CDR1 is SGDLS, CDR2 YYNGEE, per germline. This CDR3 contains 14 residues. With V trimmed by 0 bases and J by 7 bases, 6 bases remained unmatched.

About this clone itself: Other DNA sequences in the same sample also yield this CDR3. The chain uses TRBV9 and TRBJ1-2, with 8 bases aligning to TRBD1. The germline V gene encodes CDR1 SGDLS and CDR2 YYNGEE. V trimming: 0 bases; J trimming: 6 bases; junction bases outside the gene matches: 1. This CDR3 contains 13 residues. The CDR3, as DNA: TGTGCCAGCAGCGTAGTGACAGGGGATGGCTACACCTTC. Translation gives CASSVVTGDGYTF.

CDR3 sequence reads: CASSSDRGYYGYTF. For the CDR3, the DNA is TGTGCCAGCAGTTCGGACAGGGGATACTATGGCTACACCTTC. The chain recombines TRBV27 with TRBJ1-2; TRBD1 agrees at 9 bases. Germline CDR1 and CDR2: MNHEY and SMNVEV (reference sequence). V lost 4 bases and J lost 3; bases outside the gene matches: 3. The CDR3 consists of 14 residues.

The gene calls are TRBV4-1 and TRBJ1-4; 12 bases fit TRBD1. The CDR3 runs 15 residues. V trimming: 0 bases; J trimming: 10 bases; junction bases outside the gene matches: 3. Germline V gives CDR1 MGHRA, CDR2 YSYEKL. CDR3 in DNA: TGCGCCAGCAGCCAAGAAGGGACAGGGGGCGGAAAACTGTTTTTT. As protein: CASSQEGTGGGKLFF.

CDR3 nucleotide sequence: TGTGCCAGCAGTTACTCGGGCGGGGGGGCAGGAGATACGCAGTATTTT. It specifies CASSYSGGGAGDTQYF. The V and J genes are TRBV6-5 and TRBJ2-3; the match to TRBD2 covers 9 bases. Trimming at V came to 0 bases and at J to 5 bases, leaving 6 bases not matched to a gene. The CDR3 spans 16 residues. Germline CDR1 MNHEY, CDR2 SVGAGI.

The chain is built from TRBV19 and TRBJ1-6; 8 positions agree with TRBD1. The germline gives CDR1 LNHDA, CDR2 SQIVND (reference sequence). V lost 3 bases to trimming and J lost 7 bases; unmatched junction nucleotides: 2. CDR3 size: 14 residues. The CDR3 region is CASSIGQGNSPLHF. The CDR3 DNA sequence: TGTGCCAGTAGTATCGGACAGGGAAATTCACCCCTCCACTTT.

The V gene is TRBV5-1, the J gene TRBJ2-1; TRBD1 aligns across 8 bases. CDR1 is SGHRS, CDR2 YFSETQ, per germline. This CDR3 is 15 amino acids long. Trimming removed 3 bases from V and 0 bases from J; junction bases left unmatched: 2. CDR3 in DNA: TGCGCCAGCAGCTCTGGACAGGGCTCCTACAATGAGCAGTTCTTC. This translates into CASSSGQGSYNEQFF.

The genes are TRBV19 and TRBJ1-6; 8 bases line up with TRBD1. After removal of 9 bases from V and 4 bases from J, the junction contained 5 bases not matched to a gene. Germline CDR1 and CDR2: LNHDA and SQIVND (reference sequence). The CDR3 is 14 residues long. The CDR3 spells CASTGGGYNSPLHF. DNA of the CDR3: TGTGCCAGCACAGGGGGAGGATATAATTCACCCCTCCACTTT.

In this sample, this clone turned up a few times. The junction differs from germline at one of its ends, possibly a read error. The chain combines TRBV5-1 with TRBJ2-2, with 15 bases fitting TRBD2. The CDR3 consists of 18 residues. CDR1 SGHRS and CDR2 YFSETQ come from the germline V gene. CDR3 DNA: TGCGCCCGCAGCCGGGGGACTAGCGGGGGGCCGAACACCGGGGAGCTGTTTTTT. Amino acid sequence: CARSRGTSGGPNTGELFF.

The rearrangement uses TRBV19 and TRBJ1-1; TRBD1 is a possible D gene (6 bases). The CDR3 contains 15 residues. Looked up from germline, CDR1 is LNHDA and CDR2 is SQIVND (reference sequence). The V gene lost 5 bases and the J gene lost 5 bases, with 18 bases spanning the gap. The CDR3 nucleotides are TGTGCCAGTAGTTTTGGGGCTCAGGGGATAACTGAAGCTTTCTTT. As protein: CASSFGAQGITEAFF.

CDR3 sequence reads: CASSFQGEAFF. The CDR3 region has the DNA TGTGCCAGCAGCTTTCAGGGCGAAGCTTTCTTT. This rearrangement joins TRBV5-6 to TRBJ1-1; D might be TRBD1 (5 bases). This CDR3 is 11 amino acids long. V lost 2 bases, J lost 8 bases, and 7 bases lay in between. Per germline, CDR1 SGHDT and CDR2 YYEEEE.

The gene calls are TRBV7-9 and TRBJ1-2, with 10 bases that match TRBD1. CDR1 SEHNR and CDR2 FQNEAQ come from the germline V gene (reference sequence). This CDR3 comprises 16 residues. V lost 1 base to trimming and J lost 0 bases; unmatched junction nucleotides: 2. The CDR3 sequence is CASSLGGQGANYGYTF. Here the CDR3 DNA reads TGTGCCAGCAGCTTAGGAGGACAGGGGGCTAACTATGGCTACACCTTC.

The chain has TRBV11-2 and TRBJ1-2; no firm D call. The CDR3 spans 16 residues. The V end was cut by 0 bases, the J end by 6 bases, with 17 bases between. CDR1 and CDR2 (germline): SGHAT, FQNNGV. Written as DNA, the CDR3 is TGTGCCAGCAGCTTAGAAGCGTCAGTGAGGGCACATGGCTACACCTTC. It is translated as CASSLEASVRAHGYTF.

The table lists this clone with a few counts. The chain carries TRBV15 and TRBJ1-1, with 8 bases aligning to TRBD1. V was clipped by 0 bases and J by 5 bases; unmatched bases: 11. The V gene's germline CDR1 is LNHNV and CDR2 YYDKDF (reference sequence). The CDR3 runs to 17 residues. The CDR3 protein is CATSRDVWTGLETEAFF. The CDR3 nucleotides read TGTGCCACCAGCAGAGATGTTTGGACAGGGCTGGAGACTGAAGCTTTCTTT.

As DNA, the CDR3 is TGTGCCAGTAGTCGTGGGCAACCACGTTATGGCTACACCTTC. As protein: CASSRGQPRYGYTF. This chain connects TRBV19 to TRBJ1-2; no clear D gene. Germline CDR1 reads LNHDA; CDR2 reads SQIVND (reference sequence). The CDR3 sequence is 14 residues long. Trimming stripped 5 bases from V and 5 bases from J, with 15 bases between.

CDR3 amino acids: CASSLGGQGKETQYF. DNA of the CDR3: TGTGCCAGCAGCTTGGGGGGACAGGGGAAGGAGACCCAGTACTTC. This chain joins TRBV7-7 and TRBJ2-5, with 10 bases identical to TRBD1. The germline V gene has CDR1 SSHAT and CDR2 FNYEAQ (reference sequence). Trimming removed 3 bases from V and 5 bases from J; junction bases left unmatched: 6. The CDR3 covers 15 residues.

About this clone: Other DNA sequences in the sample encode the same CDR3. This chain links TRBV2 with TRBJ1-5; TRBD1 is a possible D gene (5 bases). Per germline, CDR1 SNHLY and CDR2 FYNNEI. V was trimmed by 6 bases and J by 0 bases, leaving 9 bases between them. The CDR3 length is 14 residues. The CDR3 DNA is TGTGCCAGCAGGGACGACAGTAGCAATCAGCCCCAGCATTTT. Translated, it gives CASRDDSSNQPQHF.

In its sample, this clone was seen once. V and J are TRBV4-1 and TRBJ2-7; 11 nucleotides align to TRBD1. This CDR3 has 15 residues. Germline trimming cut 3 bases from V and 3 bases from J; bases unmatched to any gene: 4. Germline V lookup: CDR1 MGHRA, CDR2 YSYEKL. The CDR3 sequence is CASSQRDRGVYEQYF. CDR3 DNA sequence: TGCGCCAGCAGCCAGCGGGACAGGGGGGTCTACGAGCAGTACTTC.

The chain is built from TRBV7-9 and TRBJ2-4, with TRBD1 as a possible D gene (6 bases). The CDR3 runs to 16 residues. V was cut by 5 bases and J by 0 bases, with 14 bases left in between. Germline values: CDR1 SEHNR, CDR2 FQNEAQ (reference sequence). CDR3 residues: CASSPGGGLAKNIQYF. The CDR3 bases are TGTGCCAGCAGCCCGGGTGGGGGCCTAGCCAAAAACATTCAGTACTTC.

The genes are TRBV21-1 and TRBJ2-4; TRBD2 is the table's D call and was not checked against the DNA. TRBV21-1 is assigned pseudogene status. The CDR3 sequence is 23 residues long. The CDR3 reads CASGTREGATTPPQGVAKNIQYF. The CDR3 DNA reads as TGTGCCAGCGGAACCCGGGAGGGGGCAACAACACCTCCTCAGGGGGTAGCCAAAAACATTCAGTACTTC.

The sample holds a few counts of this clone. The V and J genes are TRBV4-1 and TRBJ2-7; TRBD2 aligns across 8 bases. CDR1 is MGHRA and CDR2 is YSYEKL in the germline V gene. This CDR3 comprises 14 residues. The V gene end was trimmed by 9 bases and the J gene end by 5 bases; junction bases not matched to a gene: 12. The CDR3 DNA is TGCGCCAGTTCCCGGGGGGGGAATCTCCACGAGCAGTACTTC. Encoded protein: CASSRGGNLHEQYF.

The V gene is TRBV4-1, the J gene TRBJ2-3; TRBD2 matches at 11 bases. This CDR3 comprises 18 residues. With V trimmed by 0 bases and J by 0 bases, 5 bases remained unmatched. CDR1 is MGHRA and CDR2 is YSYEKL in the germline V gene. CDR3 sequence: CASSQDRTSGWSTDTQYF. For the CDR3, the DNA is TGCGCCAGCAGCCAAGACAGGACTAGCGGGTGGAGCACAGATACGCAGTATTTT.

The J gene is TRBJ1-1, the V gene TRBV4-2; 11 bases match TRBD1. This CDR3 is 16 amino acids long. The V and J ends lost 6 bases and 1 base, in that order; junction bases with no gene match: 7. Germline assignment: CDR1 LGHNA and CDR2 YNFKEQ. Here the CDR3 DNA reads TGTGCCAGCAGTTTGGACAGGGGGCTTGAGAACACTGAAGCTTTCTTT. This gives the protein CASSLDRGLENTEAFF.

The chain recombines TRBV6-5 with TRBJ2-1, with 12 bases that match TRBD2. The CDR3 is 16 amino acids. The J segment lost 12 bases and the V segment lost 4 bases, leaving 13 bases of the junction unmatched. Germline CDR1 and CDR2: MNHEY and SVGAGI. CDR3 nucleotide sequence: TGTGCCAGCAGTTTAACCGGACTAGCGGGGACCCCGGGGCAGTTCTTC. Amino acid sequence: CASSLTGLAGTPGQFF.

A single count supports this clone. Other DNA sequences of this sample code for an identical CDR3. The rearrangement uses TRBV11-2 and TRBJ1-2, with D maybe TRBD1 (5 bases). CDR1 is SGHAT and CDR2 is FQNNGV in the germline V gene. The CDR3 sequence is 15 residues long. V dropped 0 bases and J dropped 2 bases, with 10 bases sitting between them. The CDR3 reads CASSLEGGSNYGYTF. The CDR3, as DNA: TGTGCCAGCAGCTTAGAGGGGGGATCAAACTATGGCTACACCTTC.